This T cell receptor (beta chain) was captured by sequencing in a study of OX40 agonist ivuxolimab in advanced cancers. Study conclusions and caveats: At 0.1 to 3.0 mg/kg, CD4+ and CD8+ blood T cells expanded clonally by week 6.

Regarding this clone: Antigen unknown.

Libraries were prepared by immunoSEQ multiplex PCR; TCRdb keeps only in-frame clonotypes and omits some of them. The sample lists some 140,000 clones, roughly 91% seen once, with 1% in the top ten. Trimming removed 2 bases from V and 15 bases from J; junction bases left unmatched: 2. From germline, CDR1 is SEHNR and CDR2 FQNEAQ (reference sequence). The CDR3 is made up of 11 amino acids. The TCR comes from an adult with an advanced solid tumor such as melanoma, head and neck, liver or kidney cancer. This specimen consisted of CD4+ or CD8+ T cells sorted from blood, obtained in a trial of the OX40 agonist ivuxolimab. The chain recombines TRBV7-9 with TRBJ2-4, with 9 bases lining up with TRBD1. The CDR3 DNA reads as TGTGCCAGCAGCTTAATGGGACAGGGGTACTTC. Encoded protein: CASSLMGQGYF. Combining the CDR3 with reference TRBV7-9 and TRBJ2-4 gives the whole variable domain DTGVSQNPRHKITKRGQNVTFRCDPISEHNRLYWYRQTLGQGPEFLTYFQNEAQLEKSRLLSDRFSAERPKGSFSTLEIQRTEQGDSAMYLCASSLMGQGYFGAGTRLSVL.